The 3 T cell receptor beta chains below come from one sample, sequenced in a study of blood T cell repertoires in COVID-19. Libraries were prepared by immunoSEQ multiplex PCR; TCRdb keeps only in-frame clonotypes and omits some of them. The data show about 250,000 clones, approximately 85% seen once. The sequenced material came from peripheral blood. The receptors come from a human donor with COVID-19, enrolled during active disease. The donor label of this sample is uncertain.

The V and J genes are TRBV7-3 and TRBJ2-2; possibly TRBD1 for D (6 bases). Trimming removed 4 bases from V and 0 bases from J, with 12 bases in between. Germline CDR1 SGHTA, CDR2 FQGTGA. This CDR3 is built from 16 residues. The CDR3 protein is CASSSHRASNTGELFF. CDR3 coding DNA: TGTGCCAGCAGCTCGCACAGGGCATCGAACACCGGGGAGCTGTTTTTT. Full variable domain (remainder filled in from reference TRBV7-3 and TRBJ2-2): GAGVSQTPSNKVTEKGKYVELRCDPISGHTALYWYRQSLGQGPEFLIYFQGTGAADDSGLPNDRFFAVRPEGSVSTLKIQRTERGDSAVYLCASSSHRASNTGELFFGEGSRLTVL.

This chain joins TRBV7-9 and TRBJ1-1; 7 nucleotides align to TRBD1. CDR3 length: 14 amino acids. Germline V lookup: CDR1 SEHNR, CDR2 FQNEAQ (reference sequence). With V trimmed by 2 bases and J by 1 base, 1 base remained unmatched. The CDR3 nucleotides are TGTGCCAGCAGCTTACAGGGGGGGAACACTGAAGCTTTCTTT. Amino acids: CASSLQGGNTEAFF.

CDR3 sequence: CASRRGLAGASEQYF. CDR3 nucleotides: TGCGCCAGCAGGCGCGGACTAGCGGGAGCTAGCGAGCAGTACTTC. The chain recombines TRBV5-1 with TRBJ2-7, with 13 bases identical to TRBD2. CDR1 is SGHRS, CDR2 YFSETQ, per germline. The CDR3 contains 15 residues. V was clipped by 5 bases and J by 6 bases; unmatched bases: 8.